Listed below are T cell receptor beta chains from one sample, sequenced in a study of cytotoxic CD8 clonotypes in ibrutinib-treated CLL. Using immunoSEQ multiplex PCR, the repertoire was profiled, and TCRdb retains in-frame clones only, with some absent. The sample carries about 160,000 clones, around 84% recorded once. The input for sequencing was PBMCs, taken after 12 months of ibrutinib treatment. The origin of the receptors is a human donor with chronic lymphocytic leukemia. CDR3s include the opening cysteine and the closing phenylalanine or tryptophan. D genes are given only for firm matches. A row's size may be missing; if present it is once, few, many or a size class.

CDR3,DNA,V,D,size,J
CASSSLGQGETEAFF,TGTGCCAGCAGTTCCCTTGGACAGGGGGAAACTGAAGCTTTCTTT,TRBV6-5,TRBD1,-,TRBJ1-1
CASSLDPAGWYEQYF,TGTGCCAGCAGCTTAGATCCGGCGGGTTGGTACGAGCAGTACTTC,TRBV11-2,-,few,TRBJ2-7
CASSALTGGNQPQHF,TGTGCCAGCTCAGCCCTAACAGGGGGCAATCAGCCCCAGCATTTT,TRBV18,TRBD1,-,TRBJ1-5
CASSSGLPGVKNIQYF,TGTGCCAGCAGTTCGGGACTTCCGGGGGTCAAAAACATTCAGTACTTC,TRBV28,-,-,TRBJ2-4
CASSGGGTFYGYTF,TGTGCCAGCAGTGGTGGGGGGACCTTCTATGGCTACACCTTC,TRBV28,-,-,TRBJ1-2
CASSLVGSTDTQYF,TGTGCCAGCAGCTTAGTCGGAAGCACAGATACGCAGTATTTT,TRBV7-9,-,once,TRBJ2-3
CASSADGLRYNEQFF,TGTGCCAGCAGTGCGGACGGACTAAGATACAATGAGCAGTTCTTC,TRBV2,-,-,TRBJ2-1
CASSYSRNEKLFF,TGTGCCAGCAGTTACTCTAGGAATGAAAAACTGTTTTTT,TRBV6-5,-,few,TRBJ1-4
CAINRTGDQPQHF,TGTGCCATCAATAGGACAGGGGATCAGCCCCAGCATTTT,TRBV10-3,TRBD1,-,TRBJ1-5
CAISGGRTQYEQYF,TGTGCCATCAGTGGGGGACGCACACAGTACGAGCAGTACTTC,TRBV10-3,-,-,TRBJ2-7
CASSARVGGDSYEQYF,TGTGCCAGCAGCGCCCGAGTAGGAGGGGACTCCTACGAGCAGTACTTC,TRBV4-2,-,-,TRBJ2-7
CASTSLVNQPQHF,TGTGCCAGTACTTCTCTAGTGAATCAGCCCCAGCATTTT,TRBV19,-,-,TRBJ1-5
CASSHKAPGLGNIQYF,TGTGCCAGCTCACACAAAGCACCAGGGTTGGGAAACATTCAGTACTTC,TRBV18,-,few,TRBJ2-4
CASSTDRGFNYGYTF,TGTGCCAGTAGTACAGACAGGGGATTTAACTATGGCTACACCTTC,TRBV19,TRBD1,few,TRBJ1-2
CASSDTRGYKNIQYF,TGTGCCAGCAGCGACACCAGGGGGTACAAAAACATTCAGTACTTC,TRBV5-4,TRBD1,-,TRBJ2-4
CASSPSGPGGYEQYF,TGTGCCAGCAGCCCAAGCGGTCCGGGGGGGTACGAGCAGTACTTC,TRBV7-3,TRBD2,-,TRBJ2-7
CASSVDTIGTDTQYF,TGTGCCAGCAGCGTAGACACCATAGGCACAGATACGCAGTATTTT,TRBV9,-,-,TRBJ2-3
CASSLARGRNRETQYF,TGTGCCAGCAGCTTGGCGCGGGGTCGGAACAGGGAGACCCAGTACTTC,TRBV5-4,-,-,TRBJ2-5
CASSEGETSGYTF,TGTGCCAGCAGTGAAGGGGAGACTAGTGGCTACACCTTC,TRBV6-4,-,-,TRBJ1-2
CASSFGAGALNEQFF,TGCGCCAGCAGCTTTGGGGCGGGGGCTCTCAATGAGCAGTTCTTC,TRBV5-1,-,once,TRBJ2-1
CASSFRGLDGELFF,TGTGCCAGCAGCTTCAGGGGGCTGGACGGGGAGCTGTTTTTT,TRBV7-3,TRBD1,few,TRBJ2-2
CASSQEKQSETQYF,TGTGCCAGCAGCCAAGAAAAACAGTCGGAGACCCAGTACTTC,TRBV4-2,-,-,TRBJ2-5
CASSVERTGGSYGYTF,TGTGCCAGCAGCGTAGAGAGGACAGGGGGCAGCTATGGCTACACCTTC,TRBV9,TRBD1,once,TRBJ1-2
CAWENDRGGNTIYF,TGTGCCTGGGAGAACGACAGGGGTGGAAACACCATATATTTT,TRBV30,TRBD1,-,TRBJ1-3
CASSRTGASTGELFF,TGTGCCAGCAGCCGTACAGGGGCTAGCACCGGGGAGCTGTTTTTT,TRBV14,TRBD1,few,TRBJ2-2
CASSQGPGPNTEAFF,TGTGCCAGCAGCCAAGGACCAGGTCCGAACACTGAAGCTTTCTTT,TRBV14,-,-,TRBJ1-1
CACGAGTGISEQYF,TGCGCCTGTGGAGCCGGGACAGGGATCAGCGAGCAGTACTTC,TRBV4-1,TRBD1,-,TRBJ2-7
CASSWTGIGYTF,TGTGCCAGCAGTTGGACAGGGATTGGCTACACCTTC,TRBV28,TRBD1,-,TRBJ1-2
CASSRDSALTGYTF,TGTGCCAGCTCCCGGGACAGCGCCCTAACGGGCTACACCTTC,TRBV18,TRBD1,-,TRBJ1-2
CASSPTGLGYSNQPQHF,TGTGCCAGCAGCCCGACAGGTCTCGGCTATAGCAATCAGCCCCAGCATTTT,TRBV7-2,-,-,TRBJ1-5
CASSENSGGGIWGYTF,TGTGCCAGCAGTGAGAATAGTGGGGGAGGAATATGGGGCTACACCTTC,TRBV6-1,-,-,TRBJ1-2
CASTTGTGQPQHF,TGTGCCAGTACAACAGGGACGGGCCAGCCCCAGCATTTT,TRBV19,-,-,TRBJ1-5
CASSRASPNYGYTF,TGTGCCAGCAGCCGTGCCTCCCCCAACTATGGCTACACCTTC,TRBV14,-,-,TRBJ1-2
CASSVVTGGIGEPQHF,TGTGCCAGCAGTGTCGTGACAGGGGGGATCGGCGAGCCCCAGCATTTT,TRBV6-1,TRBD1,once,TRBJ1-5
CASNEGQSPYNEQFF,TGCGCCAGCAACGAGGGGCAGAGTCCCTACAATGAGCAGTTCTTC,TRBV5-1,-,once,TRBJ2-1
CASSVGGARTDTQYF,TGTGCCAGCAGCGTAGGAGGGGCGCGCACAGATACGCAGTATTTT,TRBV9,-,-,TRBJ2-3
CASYPGGEGTEAFF,TGTGCCAGCTATCCGGGGGGTGAAGGCACTGAAGCTTTCTTT,TRBV28,-,once,TRBJ1-1
CASSFSPGTYEQYF,TGTGCCAGCAGCTTTTCGCCCGGCACCTACGAGCAGTACTTC,TRBV7-2,-,-,TRBJ2-7
CASSPRVRLAGGHNEQFF,TGCGCCAGCAGCCCAAGGGTCCGACTAGCGGGGGGGCACAATGAGCAGTTCTTC,TRBV5-1,TRBD2,once,TRBJ2-1
CASSFKAGVGDEQFF,TGCGCCAGCAGCTTCAAAGCGGGAGTTGGGGATGAGCAGTTCTTC,TRBV5-1,TRBD2,-,TRBJ2-1
CATNDRGEYNSPLHF,TGTGCTACGAACGACAGGGGGGAATATAATTCACCCCTCCACTTT,TRBV19,TRBD1,-,TRBJ1-6
CASSYSADNYGYTF,TGTGCCAGCAGTTACTCCGCGGATAACTATGGCTACACCTTC,TRBV6-5,-,-,TRBJ1-2
CASSYSIGPGFYGYTF,TGTGCCAGCAGTTACTCGATTGGGCCCGGTTTCTATGGCTACACCTTC,TRBV6-5,-,-,TRBJ1-2
CASSPRDRDIQYF,TGCGCCAGCAGCCCGCGGGACAGGGACATTCAGTACTTC,TRBV5-1,TRBD1,-,TRBJ2-4
CASSPTVLTDTQYF,TGTGCCAGCAGTCCGACAGTTCTCACAGATACGCAGTATTTT,TRBV27,-,-,TRBJ2-3
CASSHSGLLSYGYTF,TGCGCCAGCAGCCATTCCGGGCTACTAAGCTATGGCTACACCTTC,TRBV4-1,-,-,TRBJ1-2
CASSGRPGQGNSEQYF,TGCGCCAGCAGCGGTCGACCGGGACAGGGGAATAGCGAGCAGTACTTC,TRBV4-3,TRBD1,-,TRBJ2-7